This T cell receptor (beta chain) was obtained from a study of T cells in Graves' hyperthyroidism and ophthalmopathy. Study-level points and caveats: Stable hyperthyroidism was told apart from ophthalmopathy by a model built on 13 V-J features. Peripheral blood also featured most of the thyroid clonotypes expanded above 0.001.

This CDR3 is 16 amino acids long. Deletions cut 1 base from V and 5 bases from J, with 17 bases between. CDR1 LGHDT and CDR2 YNNKEL come from the germline V gene (reference sequence). Amplification of TCR beta CDR3 regions used RNA as the template. The TCR CDR3 first-round RT-PCR relied on the HTBI primer set. TCRdb redid the calling of the multiplex PCR reads with MiXCR, one entry per CDR3 protein. The sample comprises 300,000 to 450,000 distinct CDR3 sequences, about 18% of which are singletons, and approximately 33% rests with the top ten. Any patient presenting with uncontrolled infection, other autoimmune disease, pregnancy or lactation was left out. Cells are PBMCs isolated from 9 to 10 ml of fresh blood. There are many counts of this clonotype. The antigen remains undetermined.

V is TRBV3-1 and J is TRBJ1-1, with D hard to call. Sequencing input: blood. This receptor was taken from a woman aged 30 to 39 with Graves' hyperthyroidism that later progressed to Graves' ophthalmopathy. The CDR3 DNA sequence: TGTGCCAGCAGCCAAGGCTCCGGGGTAGTCGCAACTGAAGCTTTCTTT. Translation: CASSQGSGVVATEAFF.